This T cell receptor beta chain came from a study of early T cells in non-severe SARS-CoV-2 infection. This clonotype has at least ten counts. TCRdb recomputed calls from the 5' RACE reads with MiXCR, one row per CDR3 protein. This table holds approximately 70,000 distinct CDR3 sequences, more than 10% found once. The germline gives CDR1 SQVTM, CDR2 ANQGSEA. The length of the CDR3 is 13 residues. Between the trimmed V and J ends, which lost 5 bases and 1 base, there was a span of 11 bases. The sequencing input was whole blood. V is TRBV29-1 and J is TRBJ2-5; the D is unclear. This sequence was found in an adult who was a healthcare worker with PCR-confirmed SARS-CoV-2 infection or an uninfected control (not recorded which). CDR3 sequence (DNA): TGCAGCGTTCAGAAGGGCCTCCAAGAGACCCAGTACTTC. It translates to CSVQKGLQETQYF.